Shown below are 11 T cell receptor beta chains from a single sample sequenced in a study of human T cells and chemical hapten exposure (dated by TCRdb to the early 2020s). The intended sense of this specimen's time point label: patch test 1, 2 weeks after DPC sensitization. Sample treatment or condition, as interpreted from the label and publication: therapeutic diphenylcyclopropenone sensitization with weekly scalp DPC. Preparation of the library involved RACE. Sequenced on a NextSeq 500. Clones were called with MiXCR by TCRdb after fastp trimmed the public reads at Q25, and only in-frame beta chains were retained. A single entry per CDR3 protein holds the most common genes and DNA from its merged rows. Within this sample are about 360,000 distinct CDR3 sequences, with 5.5% to 8% of them counted one time only. The ten most abundant clones make up around 8.4% of the sample. The sample here was whole blood, taken in connection with sensitization to the hapten diphenylcyclopropenone (DPC). The receptors were gathered from a woman between 18 and 30 years old with alopecia areata. Some clones in this sample may be carry-over from other donors' samples.

In its sample, this clonotype was seen a few times. The chain joins TRBV7-2 to TRBJ1-2, with 7 bases identical to TRBD1. Germline CDR1 and CDR2: SGHTA and FQGNSA. The CDR3 runs 12 residues. J was trimmed by 10 bases and V by 5 bases; bases with no gene match: 7. CDR3 in amino acids: CASSTIDRVYTF. CDR3 DNA: TGTGCCAGCAGCACCATCGACAGGGTCTACACCTTC.

This clonotype was seen more than once but under ten times. The V gene is TRBV7-2, the J gene TRBJ1-6, with D maybe TRBD1 (6 bases). Germline V gene sequence: CDR1 SGHTA, CDR2 FQGNSA. Trimming cost V 3 bases and J 6 bases, with 15 bases left between them. The CDR3 sequence is 16 residues long. The DNA of the CDR3 is TGTGCCAGCAGCTTGGGGGGGCCTACCCTTAATTCACCCCTCCACTTT. The encoded protein is CASSLGGPTLNSPLHF.

This clonotype was seen only a few times. The chain carries TRBV7-2 and TRBJ1-2; D is unclear. The V gene's germline CDR1 is SGHTA and CDR2 FQGNSA. CDR3 length: 15 amino acids. The V and J ends lost 0 bases and 3 bases respectively, with 11 bases between them. The CDR3 sequence is CASSLALAEYYGYTF. CDR3 DNA sequence: TGTGCCAGCAGCTTAGCGCTGGCAGAGTACTATGGCTACACCTTC.

The chain has TRBV18 and TRBJ2-7, with D uncertain. The CDR3 sequence is 13 residues long. Trimming removed 3 bases from V and 2 bases from J, with 8 bases in between. Germline values: CDR1 KGHSH, CDR2 LQKENI. DNA for the CDR3: TGTGCCAGCTCACCCCGACAAGCCTACGAGCAGTACTTC. This gives the protein CASSPRQAYEQYF.

There are a few counts of this clonotype. V usage is TRBV7-9 and J usage is TRBJ1-1, with D perhaps matching TRBD1 (5 bases). CDR3 length: 17 amino acids. V lost 5 bases and J 3 bases, leaving 22 bases between the germline ends. The germline V gene has CDR1 SEHNR and CDR2 FQNEAQ (reference sequence). The CDR3: CASSEQGRRLVDTEAFF. The CDR3 DNA reads as TGTGCCAGCAGCGAGCAGGGTCGTCGGTTGGTGGACACTGAAGCTTTCTTT.

V and J are TRBV2 and TRBJ2-3, with 9 bases fitting TRBD1. The CDR3 spans 16 residues. V lost 4 bases, J lost 1 base, and 6 bases stayed unmatched. The germline CDR1 and CDR2 sequences are SNHLY and FYNNEI. Here the CDR3 reads CASSVIRTGGTDTQYF. The CDR3 region has the DNA TGTGCCAGCAGTGTGATTAGGACAGGGGGCACAGATACGCAGTATTTT.

This clonotype has ten or more counts. The chain employs TRBV6-5 and TRBJ1-6; D uncertain. This CDR3 spans 15 amino acids. Trimming cost V 2 bases and J 6 bases, with 11 bases left between them. Germline CDR1 MNHEY, CDR2 SVGAGI. The CDR3 coding sequence is TGTGCCAGCAGTTACACGGAGAAGATTAATTCACCCCTCCACTTT. Translated: CASSYTEKINSPLHF.

The V gene is TRBV7-2, the J gene TRBJ1-1, with 9 bases identical to TRBD1. Germline V gives CDR1 SGHTA, CDR2 FQGNSA. The junction had 6 bases not matched to a gene; V was cut back by 4 bases and J by 3 bases. The CDR3 loop spans 15 amino acids. The DNA for the CDR3 is TGTGCCAGCAGCTCGCCACAGGGGGCGGACACTGAAGCTTTCTTT. The encoded protein is CASSSPQGADTEAFF.

This clonotype was observed a handful of times. V is TRBV20-1 and J is TRBJ2-4, with a weak D call TRBD2 (6 bases). In germline, CDR1 is DFQATT, CDR2 SNEGSKA (reference sequence). The ends were cut back, 3 bases at V and 6 bases at J, with 18 bases in the middle. This CDR3 comprises 15 residues. The CDR3 loop is CSARDFGSQLNIQYF. In nucleotides, the CDR3 is TGCAGTGCTAGGGATTTCGGGAGCCAATTAAACATTCAGTACTTC.

The sample holds many counts of this clonotype. V and J are TRBV7-6 and TRBJ2-5; the match to TRBD1 covers 11 bases. This CDR3 spans 16 amino acids. J lost 7 bases, V lost 5 bases, and 12 bases had no gene match. Germline V gene data show CDR1 as SGHVS and CDR2 as FNYEAQ. This chain's CDR3 is CASSAGQGVIARTQYF. In nucleotides, the CDR3 is TGTGCCAGCAGCGCGGGACAGGGGGTAATAGCGCGGACCCAGTACTTC.

Ten or more counts support this clonotype. The V call is TRBV6-5, the J call TRBJ1-1; possible D gene TRBD1, 5 bases. The length of the CDR3 is 13 residues. Between the trimmed V and J ends, which lost 7 bases and 3 bases, there was a span of 12 bases. CDR1 MNHEY and CDR2 SVGAGI come from the germline V gene. In DNA form, the CDR3 reads TGTGCCAGCACCTGGGGGGAGGACACTGAAGCTTTCTTT. It specifies CASTWGEDTEAFF.